The 27 T cell receptor beta chains below all came from one sample that was sequenced in a study of T cell responses to AZD1222 COVID-19 vaccine. Sequenced by immunoSEQ multiplex PCR; TCRdb stores in-frame clones only, minus some. In the table there are roughly 180,000 clones, about 90% of which are singletons. The material was peripheral blood, obtained 28 days after the second AZD1222 dose. The receptors stem from an adult who received the AZD1222 COVID-19 vaccine.

This chain links TRBV30 with TRBJ1-5; no firm D call. From germline, CDR1 is GTSNPN and CDR2 SVGIG (reference sequence). CDR3 length equals 14 residues. Trimming left V 0 bases short and J 5 bases short, with 11 bases between. As DNA, the CDR3 is TGTGCCTGGAGTGTACGAACAGTTGATCAGCCCCAGCATTTT. Translation gives CAWSVRTVDQPQHF.

This clone came up once. The V and J genes are TRBV30 and TRBJ2-1; D not resolved. This CDR3 is 16 amino acids long. V shed 3 bases and J shed 1 base, with 16 bases lying between them. Germline V gives CDR1 GTSNPN, CDR2 SVGIG (reference sequence). CDR3 sequence (DNA): TGTGCCTGGAGCCCAGGAGTGGTAGGGTCCTACAATGAGCAGTTCTTC. Protein product: CAWSPGVVGSYNEQFF. Full variable domain (remainder filled in from reference TRBV30 and TRBJ2-1): SQTIHQWPATLVQPVGSPLSLECTVEGTSNPNLYWYRQAAGRGLQLLFYSVGIGQISSEVPQNLSASRPQDRQFILSSKKLLLSDSGFYLCAWSPGVVGSYNEQFFGPGTRLTVL.

V is TRBV10-3 and J is TRBJ1-6; possible D gene TRBD1, 5 bases. The CDR3 has 14 amino acids. Trimming took 9 bases from V and 6 from J, leaving 15 bases between them. CDR1 ENHRY and CDR2 SYGVKD come from the germline V gene. The CDR3 spells CAIKEQGGNSPLHF. As DNA, the CDR3 is TGTGCCATAAAGGAGCAGGGCGGTAATTCACCCCTCCACTTT.

This chain uses TRBV9 with TRBJ1-2, with 9 bases fitting TRBD1. After removal of 1 base from V and 8 bases from J, the junction contained 12 bases not matched to a gene. The CDR3 has 16 amino acids. The germline CDR1 and CDR2 sequences are SGDLS and YYNGEE. The CDR3 coding sequence is TGTGCCAGCAGCGTAACATTTTCGGGACAGGGAGACGGCTACACCTTC. Protein sequence: CASSVTFSGQGDGYTF. The whole variable domain, filled in from reference TRBV9 and TRBJ1-2, reads DSGVTQTPKHLITATGQRVTLRCSPRSGDLSVYWYQQSLDQGLQFLIQYYNGEERAKGNILERFSAQQFPDLHSELNLSSLELGDSALYFCASSVTFSGQGDGYTFGSGTRLTVV.

The J gene is TRBJ2-5, the V gene TRBV9; TRBD2 agrees at 7 bases. There are 13 residues in the CDR3. Trimming took 5 bases from V and 5 from J; bases not matched to a gene: 6. CDR1 SGDLS and CDR2 YYNGEE come from the germline V gene. CDR3 sequence (DNA): TGTGCCAGCAGTCCCCGGGGGGAGGAGACCCAGTACTTC. Its translation: CASSPRGEETQYF.

The chain links TRBV6-2 or TRBV6-3 to TRBJ1-2; 7 bases are shared with TRBD1. CDR1 is MNHEY, CDR2 SVGEGT, per germline. The junction had 11 bases not matched to a gene; V was cut back by 5 bases and J by 8 bases. This CDR3 spans 14 amino acids. CDR3 coding DNA: TGTGCCAGCAGTGACCCACAGGGGAGAAAAGGCTACACCTTC. The encoded protein is CASSDPQGRKGYTF.

The V and J genes are TRBV9 and TRBJ2-2; a possible D gene is TRBD2 (5 bases). CDR1 is SGDLS, CDR2 YYNGEE, per germline. CDR3 length: 15 residues. The V and J ends lost 3 bases and 1 base respectively, with 10 bases between them. The DNA of the CDR3 is TGTGCCAGCAGCGCAACTCGGGGGAACACCGGGGAGCTGTTTTTT. Residues: CASSATRGNTGELFF.

This chain connects TRBV6-5 to TRBJ1-1; no clear D gene. The CDR3 has 13 amino acids. The V end was cut by 5 bases, the J end by 0 bases, with 7 bases between. Germline V gene data show CDR1 as MNHEY and CDR2 as SVGAGI. This CDR3 reads CASSPRLNTEAFF. As DNA, the CDR3 is TGTGCCAGCAGTCCCCGGCTGAACACTGAAGCTTTCTTT.

Turning to this clone: This specimen includes other DNA sequences encoding the same CDR3. The chain employs TRBV5-5 and TRBJ1-5, with D hard to call. The CDR3 consists of 13 residues. CDR1 is SGHKS, CDR2 YYEKEE, per germline (reference sequence). Deletions cut 2 bases from V and 0 bases from J, with 3 bases between. Here the CDR3 reads CASSLNSNQPQHF. The DNA of the CDR3 is TGTGCCAGCAGCTTAAATAGCAATCAGCCCCAGCATTTT.

The chain joins TRBV7-3 to TRBJ2-1; unclear D gene. Per the germline V gene, CDR1 is SGHTA and CDR2 is FQGTGA. The ends were cut back, 6 bases at V and 5 bases at J, with 5 bases in the middle. CDR3 size: 11 residues. The CDR3 DNA sequence: TGTGCCAGCAGATTAGACAATGAGCAGTTCTTC. Amino acids: CASRLDNEQFF. Together with reference TRBV7-3 and TRBJ2-1, the CDR3 gives the full variable domain: GAGVSQTPSNKVTEKGKYVELRCDPISGHTALYWYRQSLGQGPEFLIYFQGTGAADDSGLPNDRFFAVRPEGSVSTLKIQRTERGDSAVYLCASRLDNEQFFGPGTRLTVL.

The chain is built from TRBV6-1 and TRBJ2-3; 12 bases fit TRBD2. After removal of 0 bases from V and 3 bases from J, the junction contained 1 base not matched to a gene. Germline-derived CDR1 and CDR2 are MNHNS and SASEGT. The CDR3 runs to 16 residues. DNA for the CDR3: TGTGCCAGCAGTGAAGCCCTAGCGGGGGGGACAGATACGCAGTATTTT. Amino acids: CASSEALAGGTDTQYF.

J is TRBJ1-4 and V is TRBV19; D is ambiguous. Trimming cost V 3 bases and J 6 bases, with 17 bases left between them. The germline V gene encodes CDR1 LNHDA and CDR2 SQIVND (reference sequence). There are 16 residues in the CDR3. Here the CDR3 reads CASSIARGVWDEKLFF. DNA for the CDR3: TGTGCCAGTAGTATCGCCAGAGGTGTTTGGGATGAAAAACTGTTTTTT.

The chain joins TRBV6-5 to TRBJ2-7; perhaps TRBD2 as D (5 bases). Germline-derived CDR1 and CDR2 are MNHEY and SVGAGI. The CDR3 totals 13 residues. V was cut by 7 bases and J by 3 bases, with 13 bases left in between. CDR3 in amino acids: CASNSFRGYEQYF. In DNA form, the CDR3 reads TGTGCCAGCAATTCCTTCCGGGGCTACGAGCAGTACTTC.

The chain employs TRBV4-3 and TRBJ2-3; 7 bases match TRBD2. The V segment lost 0 bases and the J segment 6 bases; nucleotides outside the gene matches: 9. The CDR3 totals 16 residues. The germline CDR1 and CDR2 sequences are LGHNA and YSLEER. The CDR3 is CASSQDPGGEGDTQYF. DNA of the CDR3: TGCGCCAGCAGCCAAGATCCTGGCGGGGAGGGGGATACGCAGTATTTT.

This clone has only a few counts. The J gene is TRBJ2-2, the V gene TRBV6-1; D may be TRBD2 (5 bases). The CDR3 totals 17 residues. The V gene's germline CDR1 is MNHNS and CDR2 SASEGT. The ends were cut back, 2 bases at V and 0 bases at J, with 13 bases in the middle. The CDR3 region has the DNA TGTGCCAGCAGTGAAAGACGGGATTCGACGAACACCGGGGAGCTGTTTTTT. This codes for CASSERRDSTNTGELFF.

The genes are TRBV23-1 and TRBJ1-6; D perhaps matches TRBD1 (6 bases). TRBV23-1 is placed among ORFs of uncertain function. This CDR3 is 21 amino acids long. Trimming stripped 0 bases from V and 8 bases from J, with 29 bases between. CDR3 sequence reads: CASSQSPPGAGPLLWYSPLHF. Here the CDR3 DNA reads TGCGCCAGCAGTCAATCACCACCAGGGGCGGGACCCCTACTATGGTATTCACCCCTCCACTTT.

J is TRBJ1-1 and V is TRBV27; 7 bases are shared with TRBD1. Losses at the gene ends were 0 bases for V and 10 bases for J; bases not matched to a gene: 5. Germline CDR1 reads MNHEY; CDR2 reads SMNVEV (reference sequence). This CDR3 comprises 13 residues. The CDR3 nucleotides are TGTGCCAGCAGTTTATCGGGCAGGGGGTTAGCTTTCTTT. Translated: CASSLSGRGLAFF.

This rearrangement joins TRBV19 to TRBJ1-2; no clear D. Germline values: CDR1 LNHDA, CDR2 SQIVND (reference sequence). The ends were cut back, 3 bases at V and 2 bases at J, with 10 bases in the middle. The CDR3 is made up of 14 amino acids. The CDR3 DNA follows: TGTGCCAGTAGTATCGTCCCAGAGAACTATGGCTACACCTTC. Its translation is CASSIVPENYGYTF.

This clone was picked up one time. The V and J genes are TRBV28 and TRBJ2-4, with TRBD1 as a possible D gene (6 bases). CDR1 and CDR2 from the germline V gene are MDHEN and SYDVKM. Between the trimmed V and J ends, which lost 6 bases and 0 bases, there was a span of 21 bases. The CDR3 runs 18 residues. CDR3 sequence (DNA): TGTGCCAGCAGCCAGAGATATTACAGGGTCCGAGCCAAAAACATTCAGTACTTC. As protein: CASSQRYYRVRAKNIQYF.

This clone was observed a single time. The chain carries TRBV19 and TRBJ1-5, with D possibly matching TRBD1 (6 bases). The germline V gene encodes CDR1 LNHDA and CDR2 SQIVND (reference sequence). The V end was cut by 3 bases, the J end by 6 bases, with 9 bases between. The CDR3 extends over 13 amino acids. The CDR3: CASSMQGSQPQHF. Here the CDR3 DNA reads TGTGCCAGTAGTATGCAGGGGAGTCAGCCCCAGCATTTT.

This chain's CDR3 is CASTNGGASTDTQYF. The CDR3, as DNA: TGTGCCAGCACCAATGGAGGGGCCAGCACAGATACGCAGTATTTT. The rearrangement uses TRBV27 and TRBJ2-3, with D perhaps TRBD2 (6 bases). This CDR3 is built from 15 residues. The V and J ends lost 7 bases and 0 bases respectively, with 14 bases between them. In germline, CDR1 is MNHEY, CDR2 SMNVEV (reference sequence).

This clone was counted once. The rearrangement uses TRBV3-1 (or the pseudogene TRBV3-2) and TRBJ2-1; 9 nucleotides match TRBD1. This CDR3 is 15 amino acids long. Germline lookup yields CDR1 LGHDT and CDR2 YNNKEL (reference sequence). V was pared by 7 bases and J by 2 bases, with 6 bases of the junction left unmatched. For the CDR3, the DNA is TGTGCCAGCAAGCTCGGGACAGGGACCTACAATGAGCAGTTCTTC. It codes for CASKLGTGTYNEQFF.

This clone was counted a single time. CDR3 nucleotide sequence: TGTGCCAGCAGCCACAACCCAGGGGTTGTCTCTGGAAACACCATATATTTT. The encoded protein is CASSHNPGVVSGNTIYF. This rearrangement joins TRBV3-1 (or the pseudogene TRBV3-2) to TRBJ1-3, with a tentative D call TRBD1 (6 bases). Trimming removed 3 bases at V and 0 bases at J, with 15 bases between. CDR3 length: 17 residues. Germline lookup yields CDR1 LGHDT and CDR2 YNNKEL (reference sequence).

This chain uses TRBV7-3 with TRBJ2-3; the match to TRBD1 covers 10 bases. CDR1 is SGHTA and CDR2 is FQGTGA in the germline V gene. J was trimmed by 4 bases and V by 4 bases; bases with no gene match: 11. The CDR3 covers 17 residues. The CDR3 DNA sequence: TGTGCCAGCAGCTCTCCCCCGGGACAGGGGCGGGCAGATACGCAGTATTTT. This encodes CASSSPPGQGRADTQYF.

V gene TRBV7-8 combines with J gene TRBJ1-3; D may be TRBD1 (6 bases). V was shortened by 3 bases and J by 3 bases, with 15 bases between the two germline ends. CDR1 is SGHVS, CDR2 FQNEAQ, per germline. The CDR3 loop spans 16 amino acids. This CDR3 reads CASSFQGGASGNTIYF. For the CDR3, the DNA is TGTGCCAGCAGCTTCCAAGGGGGGGCGAGTGGAAACACCATATATTTT.

The V and J genes are TRBV5-5 and TRBJ2-7; 9 bases line up with TRBD1. V lost 6 bases to trimming and J lost 6 bases; unmatched junction nucleotides: 13. This CDR3 is 15 amino acids long. The germline gives CDR1 SGHKS, CDR2 YYEKEE (reference sequence). The CDR3 nucleotides are TGTGCCAGCATGCATGGGGGGACAGGGATTCGCGAGCAGTACTTC. Its protein product is CASMHGGTGIREQYF.

The rearrangement uses TRBV5-1 and TRBJ1-4; D is perhaps TRBD1 (6 bases). From germline, CDR1 is SGHRS and CDR2 YFSETQ. The CDR3 runs to 15 residues. The V and J ends lost 0 bases and 8 bases respectively, with 14 bases between them. CDR3: CASSLVGQRGEKLFF. The CDR3 DNA is TGCGCCAGCAGCTTGGTGGGACAACGGGGAGAAAAACTGTTTTTT.